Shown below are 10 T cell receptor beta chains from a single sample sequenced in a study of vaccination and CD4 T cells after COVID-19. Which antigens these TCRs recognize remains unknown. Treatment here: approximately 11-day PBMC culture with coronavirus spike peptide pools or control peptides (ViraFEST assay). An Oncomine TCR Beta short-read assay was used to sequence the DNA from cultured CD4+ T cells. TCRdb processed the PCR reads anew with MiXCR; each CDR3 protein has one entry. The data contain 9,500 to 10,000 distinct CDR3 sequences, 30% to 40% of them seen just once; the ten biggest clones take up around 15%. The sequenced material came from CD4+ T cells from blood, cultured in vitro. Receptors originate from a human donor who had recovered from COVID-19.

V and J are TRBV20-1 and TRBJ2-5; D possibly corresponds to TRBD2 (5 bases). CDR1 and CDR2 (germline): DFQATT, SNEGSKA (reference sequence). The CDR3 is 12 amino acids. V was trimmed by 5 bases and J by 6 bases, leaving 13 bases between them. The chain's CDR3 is CSAGLDSKTQYF. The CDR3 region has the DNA TGCAGTGCTGGGTTGGACTCGAAGACCCAGTACTTC.

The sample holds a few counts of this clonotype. In DNA form, the CDR3 reads TGTGCCAGCTCATACCCGCCCTACAATGAGCAGTTCTTC. Amino acid sequence: CASSYPPYNEQFF. The chain carries TRBV25-1 and TRBJ2-1; D gene ambiguous. The CDR3 is made up of 13 amino acids. V was trimmed by 8 bases and J by 2 bases, leaving 10 bases between them. Per the germline V gene, CDR1 is MGHDK and CDR2 is SYGVNS.

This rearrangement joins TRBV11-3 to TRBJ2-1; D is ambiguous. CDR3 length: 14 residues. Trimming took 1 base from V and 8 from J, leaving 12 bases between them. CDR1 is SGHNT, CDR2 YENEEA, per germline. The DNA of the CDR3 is TGTGCCAGCAGCTTAGGTCTTAGAACGGATGAGCAGTTCTTC. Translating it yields CASSLGLRTDEQFF. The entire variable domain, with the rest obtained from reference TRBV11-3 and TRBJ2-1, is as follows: EAGVVQSPRYKIIEKKQPVAFWCNPISGHNTLYWYLQNLGQGPELLIRYENEEAVDDSQLPKDRFSAERLKGVDSTLKIQPAELGDSAVYLCASSLGLRTDEQFFGPGTRLTVL.

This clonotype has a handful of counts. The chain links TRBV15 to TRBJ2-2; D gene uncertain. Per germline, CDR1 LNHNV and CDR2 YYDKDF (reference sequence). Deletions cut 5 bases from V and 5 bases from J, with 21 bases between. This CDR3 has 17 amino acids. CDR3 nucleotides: TGTGCCACCAGCCCCGACGACCCTTTAGGAAGGACCGGGGAGCTGTTTTTT. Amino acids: CATSPDDPLGRTGELFF.

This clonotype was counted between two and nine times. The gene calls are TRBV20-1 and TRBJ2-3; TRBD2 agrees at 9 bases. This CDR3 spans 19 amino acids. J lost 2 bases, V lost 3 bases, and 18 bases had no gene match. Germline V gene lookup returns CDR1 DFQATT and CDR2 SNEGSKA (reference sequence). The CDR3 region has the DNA TGCAGTGCTAGCCCCCTCGTAGCGGCCAGCGGGGGGATCACAGATACGCAGTATTTT. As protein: CSASPLVAASGGITDTQYF.

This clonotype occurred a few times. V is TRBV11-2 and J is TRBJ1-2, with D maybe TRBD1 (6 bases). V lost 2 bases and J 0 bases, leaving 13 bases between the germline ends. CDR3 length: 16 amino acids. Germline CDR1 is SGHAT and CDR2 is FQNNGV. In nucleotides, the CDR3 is TGTGCCAGCAGCTTATTAAGCGGGGGCTCTAACTATGGCTACACCTTC. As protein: CASSLLSGGSNYGYTF.

The CDR3 loop reads CAIRGTSKSTDTQYF. DNA for the CDR3: TGTGCCATCAGGGGAACTAGCAAAAGCACAGATACGCAGTATTTT. The V and J genes are TRBV10-3 and TRBJ2-3, with TRBD2 as a possible D gene (6 bases). Between the trimmed V and J ends, which lost 6 bases and 0 bases, there was a span of 13 bases. There are 15 residues in the CDR3. The V gene's germline CDR1 is ENHRY and CDR2 SYGVKD.

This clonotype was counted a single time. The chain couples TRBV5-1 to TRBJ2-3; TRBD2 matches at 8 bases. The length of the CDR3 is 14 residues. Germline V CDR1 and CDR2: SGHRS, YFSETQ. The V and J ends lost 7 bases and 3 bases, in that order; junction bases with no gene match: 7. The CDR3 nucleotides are TGCGCCAGCTCCGGGGGGGGAGTGACAGATACGCAGTATTTT. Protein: CASSGGGVTDTQYF.

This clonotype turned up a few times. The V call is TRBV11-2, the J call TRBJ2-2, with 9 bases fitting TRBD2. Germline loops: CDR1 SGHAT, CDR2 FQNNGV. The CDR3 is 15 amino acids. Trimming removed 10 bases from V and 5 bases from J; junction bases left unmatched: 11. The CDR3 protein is CATDAGTSRTGELFF. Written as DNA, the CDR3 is TGTGCCACAGATGCCGGGACTAGCCGGACCGGGGAGCTGTTTTTT.

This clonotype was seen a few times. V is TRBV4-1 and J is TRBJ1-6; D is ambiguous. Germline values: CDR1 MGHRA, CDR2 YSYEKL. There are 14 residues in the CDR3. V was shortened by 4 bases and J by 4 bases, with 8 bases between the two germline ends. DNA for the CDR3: TGCGCCAGCAGCCCCGCGGGGTATAATTCACCCCTCCACTTT. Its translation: CASSPAGYNSPLHF.